The clone carrying this T cell receptor (beta chain) has just a few counts. Its antigen is unidentified. These data belong to a study of early T cells in non-severe SARS-CoV-2 infection. Study-wide results and caveats: The VDJdb matching leaned toward anti-spike CD8 responses and overlooked private and CD4 specificities.

Per germline, CDR1 SGHVS and CDR2 FNYEAQ. V lost 5 bases and J lost 2, with 15 bases in between. The CDR3 is 16 amino acids. TCRdb processed the 5' RACE reads anew with MiXCR; each CDR3 protein has one entry. This table holds tens of thousands of distinct CDR3 sequences, roughly 10% found once. The chain couples TRBV7-6 to TRBJ2-2; a possible D gene is TRBD2 (7 bases). Specimen: whole blood. This TCR was recovered from an adult who was a healthcare worker with PCR-confirmed SARS-CoV-2 infection or an uninfected control (not recorded which). Here the CDR3 reads CASSLLRGANTGELFF. The CDR3 DNA sequence: TGTGCCAGCAGCCTCCTACGGGGGGCAAACACCGGGGAGCTGTTTTTT. Looking up the rest from reference TRBV7-6 and TRBJ2-2 gives the full variable domain: GAGVSQSPRYKVTKRGQDVALRCDPISGHVSLYWYRQALGQGPEFLTYFNYEAQQDKSGLPNDRFSAERPEGSISTLTIQRTEQRDSAMYRCASSLLRGANTGELFFGEGSRLTVL.